This T cell receptor (beta chain) was documented in a study of T cell responses to AZD1222 COVID-19 vaccine. General study points: With two AZD1222 doses given, Spike-specific TCR breadth and depth both rose. Baseline seropositives among AZD1222 recipients totaled only 6 or 7.

TCRdb keeps only in-frame clones here, not all; method: immunoSEQ multiplex PCR. The sample records 150,000 to 200,000 clones, approximately 90% being singletons. This clone was recorded only once. Its antigen remains unknown. The sequences come from peripheral blood, collected on day 0 of AZD1222 vaccination. The TCR originated in an adult in good health.

CDR3 protein: CASSLGTRNIQYF. The CDR3 DNA reads as TGTGCCAGCAGCCTTGGGACTAGGAACATTCAGTACTTC. The chain carries TRBV3-1 (or the pseudogene TRBV3-2) and TRBJ2-4, with 8 bases lining up with TRBD2. CDR3 length equals 13 residues. Germline assignment: CDR1 LGHDT and CDR2 YNNKEL (reference sequence). V was clipped by 4 bases and J by 7 bases; unmatched bases: 3.